This T cell receptor beta chain was sequenced in a study of memory CD8 T cells in hepatitis C reinfection. Study summary: In a couple of donors, CD127- and CD127+ tetramer+ CD8 T cells were sorted separately.

Per the germline V gene, CDR1 is ENHRY and CDR2 is SYGVKD. The CDR3 totals 15 residues. Unmatched junction bases numbered 7, after V lost 5 bases and J lost 2 bases. Time point described: peak reinfection, 3 to 8 weeks after reinfection detection. Sorted cells were sequenced directly ex vivo without any in vitro expansion. Donors were people who inject drugs in the Montreal HEPCO cohort. Points from the study as a whole: The pre-existing memory pool appeared to supply dominant clonotypes at peak reinfection. Pre-reinfection repertoires were narrower among resolvers compared with chronic donors.

Libraries were prepared by immunoSEQ multiplex PCR; TCRdb keeps only in-frame clonotypes and omits some of them. The listing records about 100 clones. The gene calls are TRBV10-3 and TRBJ2-3; 7 bases map to TRBD2. The sequencing input was HCV tetramer-positive CD8+ T cells sorted from blood. The receptor comes from a woman aged 25 to 39 with hepatitis C virus infection. The CDR3 nucleotides read TGTGCCATCAGTACCGGGACTACCAACACAGATACGCAGTATTTT. It translates to CAISTGTTNTDTQYF.